This T cell receptor (beta chain) was documented in a study of Graves' ophthalmopathy and Graves' hyperthyroidism. In regard to this clonotype: This may come from a read error, since a much larger clone is one base off.

Amplification of TCR beta CDR3 regions used RNA transcripts. First-round RT-PCR employed HTBI primers, with a second-round multiplex PCR after it. TCRdb used MiXCR to reprocess the multiplex PCR reads, holding one entry per CDR3 protein. Of around 1,000,000 distinct CDR3 sequences listed, about 40% are singletons. The CDR3 totals 13 residues. Looked up from germline, CDR1 is MGHRA and CDR2 is YSYEKL. The receptor was derived from an adult man with Graves' hyperthyroidism. This chain joins TRBV4-1 and TRBJ1-2, with TRBD1 as a possible D gene (6 bases). Sequenced material: peripheral blood or thyroid tissue (not recorded which). For the CDR3, the DNA is TGCGCCAGCGGCCAACAGGGTGACTATGGCTACACCTTC. It encodes CASGQQGDYGYTF.